This entry concerns a single TCR beta chain. This receptor's antigen is unknown. One base away there is no much larger clone; base qualities are not given. In the prospective study, participants were roughly 18 to 100 years old, resided in approximately 25 geographic areas of the United States, and were enrolled through a virtual design. In the prospective study, cohorts were assigned on the basis of participant-reported clinical history obtained from a screening survey and a study questionnaire. Each participant in the prospective study had whole blood, serum and a nasopharyngeal or oropharyngeal swab collected by mobile phlebotomists. Additional blood draws and questionnaires over an approximately 2-month period could optionally be provided by prospective study participants. Blood samples from the prospective study were shipped frozen or at room temperature prior to DNA extraction. These data are taken from a study of blood T cell repertoires in COVID-19 (dated by TCRdb to 2019 to 2021). Context from the whole study: Samples from collaborators originated in the United States, Italy and Spain and spanned both the acute and convalescent phases of COVID-19. The dataset comprised deeply sampled blood TCRbeta repertoires from subjects exposed to, actively infected with, or recovered from COVID-19. Where HLA class I and class II types were available, the types were taken from metadata supplied by the sample provider, not from assay-based typing. The material from the prospective study consisted of cDNA or gDNA derived from T cells, B-cell-depleted T cells, or PBMCs. A de-identified subject ID, COVID-19 status, age in years and sex were almost always included in the sample metadata. The repertoires were made available in a free public database intended to serve as a resource for research on the immune response to SARS-CoV-2. The samples were drawn from the first 160 participants of the ongoing ImmuneRACE study and from some 1,300 subjects provided by 6 global collaborators.

Paper-wide results and their limitations: How much clinical and demographic metadata was included differed by source and by participant, and the metadata was provided uncurated.

TCRbeta CDR3 regions were amplified from genomic DNA by means of the immunoSEQ Assay, a bias-controlled multiplex PCR. In the original analysis: Within the assay, amplification of reference gene primers was used to estimate how many nucleated cells each sample contained. To quantify the absolute abundance of each unique TCRbeta CDR3 rearrangement, sequence reads were collapsed and filtered. For each sample, productive Simpson clonality was calculated as the square root of Simpson's diversity index across productive rearrangements. As stored in TCRdb, this immuneACCESS dataset retains in-frame rearrangements with V and J assigned. A fraction of the clones does not appear; measured against another copy, unresolved V genes explain less than half of the discrepancy, and the remainder lacks a known reason. The V and J calls and clone size were taken over from that table, and D and trimming were inferred from the DNA. A total of 100,000 to 150,000 clones appear in this sample, around 80% of them only once. About 2.3% of the sample lies in the top ten.

Per the germline V gene, SGHTA is the CDR1 and FQGNSA is the CDR2. V ends up 5 bases short and J 0 bases short, with an unmatched junction base count of 14. The cysteine opens and the phenylalanine closes a CDR3 of 18 amino acids. Kept here is only the CDR3 DNA, which spans 54 bases and is read in frame from base 1. The sequence was collected from a middle-aged man with acute COVID-19. Recombination joined TRBV7-2 with TRBJ1-1; TRBD1 lines up with 8 middle nucleotides. The sample comprised PBMCs or T cells enriched from blood (not recorded which). The DNA sequence is TGTGCCAGCAGCAAGCGGACAGGGAGGGTCGGTATGAACACTGAAGCTTTCTTT. Translated, it reads CASSKRTGRVGMNTEAFF.